The following is a T cell receptor beta chain sequence with its context. PCR involved 60 Vbeta and 13 Jbeta primers. Method: immunoSEQ multiplex PCR; TCRdb's copy keeps in-frame clones and lacks some. The table lists about 97,000 clones, approximately 85% of them singletons. V dropped 3 bases and J dropped 2 bases, with 12 bases sitting between them. Germline values: CDR1 SGHRS, CDR2 YFSETQ. CDR3 length: 14 amino acids. This sample was included in a study of cytomegalovirus exposure and HLA in healthy donors. The sequence was obtained from a man aged 35 to 55 in good health and CMV-seropositive. Sequenced input: PBMCs. The chain has TRBV5-1 and TRBJ2-7; D perhaps matches TRBD2 (5 bases). The CDR3 here is CASSYSTGAYEQYF. The CDR3 DNA reads as TGCGCCAGCAGCTACTCCACCGGGGCCTACGAGCAGTACTTC.